The 30 T cell receptor beta chains listed next were all sequenced from one sample in a study of T cell clusters in autoimmune cytopenias. Some 39,000 genome equivalents of blood DNA were amplified for TRB. TRB was amplified by touch-down multiplex PCR, primer pools A and B combined. TCRdb re-called the multiplex PCR reads, yielding one record per CDR3 amino acid sequence without DNA. The sample spans under 4,500 distinct CDR3 sequences; the ten largest clones claim roughly 15%. Specimen: peripheral blood. The receptors were sampled from a human donor with an autoimmune cytopenia or autoimmune hepatitis (not recorded which).

This clonotype is called medium-sized (0.01 to 0.1%) based on its frequency. The V and J genes are TRBV27 and TRBJ2-3; the D gene TCRdb calls, TRBD2, cannot be checked with no DNA. CDR1 is MNHEY, CDR2 SMNVEV, per germline (reference sequence). This CDR3 is built from 14 residues. The CDR3 loop reads CASSTSGASNTQYF.

This clonotype is called medium-sized based on its frequency. This chain connects TRBV27 to TRBJ2-7. Germline V gene data show CDR1 as MNHEY and CDR2 as SMNVEV (reference sequence). The CDR3 is 14 amino acids. The CDR3 region is CASSLGFTPDEQYF.

This clonotype is medium-sized by frequency. CDR3 protein: CASSYRGQGYEQYF. The chain uses TRBV6-2 or TRBV6-3 and TRBJ2-7; TCRdb returns TRBD1, unconfirmable since there is no DNA. CDR3 length: 14 amino acids. CDR1 is MNHEY, CDR2 SVGEGT, per germline.

The V and J genes are TRBV27 and TRBJ2-7; lacking DNA, the TRBD1 call made by TCRdb goes unchecked. The CDR3 runs to 15 residues. Germline assignment: CDR1 MNHEY and CDR2 SMNVEV (reference sequence). The CDR3 loop is CASTSSGHQSYEQYF.

According to its frequency, this clonotype is medium-sized. The rearrangement joins TRBV7-4 to TRBJ2-7; the TCRdb D gene call, TRBD2, has no DNA to confirm it. Germline values: CDR1 SGHVT, CDR2 SQSDAQ. The CDR3 totals 14 residues. The CDR3 protein is CASSLVAVGYEQYF.

The rearrangement links TRBV6-4 to TRBJ2-3; absent DNA, TCRdb's TRBD2 call cannot be checked. Germline V gene data show CDR1 as MRHNA and CDR2 as SNTAGT. The CDR3 loop spans 15 amino acids. CDR3 residues: CASSERSGDTHTQYF.

The rearrangement joins TRBV6-5 to TRBJ1-5. Germline CDR1 MNHEY, CDR2 SVGAGI. The CDR3 extends over 14 amino acids. The CDR3 region is CASSLGRKDQPQHF.

By frequency, this clonotype is medium-sized (0.01 to 0.1%). The rearrangement uses TRBV12-3 or TRBV12-4 and TRBJ1-2; TCRdb picks TRBD1, but there is no DNA to check that call. The CDR3 is 15 residues long. Here the CDR3 reads CASSLSRDRVFGYTF.

Its frequency marks this clonotype as medium-sized (0.01 to 0.1%). The chain employs TRBV30 and TRBJ2-1; with no DNA, the TCRdb D assignment of TRBD2 cannot be verified. Germline loops: CDR1 GTSNPN, CDR2 SVGIG (reference sequence). CDR3 size: 13 residues. The CDR3 loop reads CAWRASGYNEQFF.

CDR3 sequence reads: CASSIPGRGYEQYF. V gene TRBV19 combines with J gene TRBJ2-7; TCRdb indicates TRBD1, and absent DNA this call remains unverified. The CDR3 is made up of 14 amino acids. The germline V gene encodes CDR1 LNHDA and CDR2 SQIVND (reference sequence).

By frequency, this clonotype is medium-sized. The chain has TRBV30 and TRBJ2-3; without DNA, the TCRdb call of TRBD1 cannot be checked. The CDR3 contains 13 residues. Germline CDR1 GTSNPN, CDR2 SVGIG (reference sequence). CDR3 in amino acids: CAWSGDVTDTQYF.

Measured by frequency, this clonotype is medium-sized (0.01 to 0.1%). V is TRBV5-5 and J is TRBJ1-5. Germline CDR1 SGHKS, CDR2 YYEKEE (reference sequence). The CDR3 totals 15 residues. CDR3 amino acids: CASRIEGEADQPQHF.

This clonotype counts as large by frequency. The chain employs TRBV20-1 and TRBJ2-1; TCRdb indicates TRBD2, and absent DNA this call remains unverified. CDR1 is DFQATT and CDR2 is SNEGSKA in the germline V gene (reference sequence). The CDR3 totals 15 residues. The chain's CDR3 is CSASGPGLYYNEQFF.

The chain recombines TRBV24-1 with TRBJ1-2; TCRdb indicates TRBD1, and absent DNA this call remains unverified. The length of the CDR3 is 14 residues. Germline CDR1 KGHDR, CDR2 SFDVKD. The CDR3 loop is CATSESGGSGGYTF.

The chain is built from TRBV5-1 and TRBJ2-7. CDR1 and CDR2 (germline): SGHRS, YFSETQ. The CDR3 runs 11 residues. The CDR3 sequence is CASSWEGEQYF.

The chain joins TRBV4-2 to TRBJ2-6; TCRdb's D call, TRBD1, is unchecked because there is no DNA. Germline CDR1 is LGHNA and CDR2 is YNFKEQ. This CDR3 has 16 residues. CDR3 region: CASSQGTASGANVLTF.

This CDR3 is CSAYTGTANTGELFF. The chain joins TRBV20-1 to TRBJ2-2; TCRdb names TRBD1, which stays unverified in the absence of DNA. CDR3 size: 15 residues. Germline V gene lookup returns CDR1 DFQATT and CDR2 SNEGSKA (reference sequence).

This chain uses TRBV6-4 with TRBJ2-3; as DNA is missing, the TRBD1 call by TCRdb cannot be tested. The CDR3 has 14 residues. Germline V gives CDR1 MRHNA, CDR2 SNTAGT. This chain's CDR3 is CASSGEGGIHTQYF.

Measured by frequency, this clonotype is medium-sized. The chain joins TRBV12-3 or TRBV12-4 to TRBJ2-5. This CDR3 has 13 residues. The CDR3 reads CASSIDRQETQYF.

CDR3 residues: CATSGEGGNQPQHF. This sequence joins TRBV24-1 and TRBJ1-5. The germline gives CDR1 KGHDR, CDR2 SFDVKD. The CDR3 covers 14 residues.

The gene calls are TRBV6-2 or TRBV6-3 and TRBJ2-1; the D call from TCRdb, TRBD1, cannot be confirmed without DNA. Germline CDR1 MNHEY, CDR2 SVGEGT. The CDR3 covers 15 residues. The CDR3 sequence: CASSWRTGANNEQFF.

The chain links TRBV20-1 to TRBJ2-7. The CDR3 runs 13 residues. Germline CDR1 reads DFQATT; CDR2 reads SNEGSKA (reference sequence). The CDR3 here is CSAIRPVSYEQYF.

This chain links TRBV20-1 with TRBJ1-1. CDR3 length equals 13 residues. Germline V gene sequence: CDR1 DFQATT, CDR2 SNEGSKA (reference sequence). The CDR3 region is CSARRGGATEAFF.

The chain is built from TRBV6-5 and TRBJ1-2. Germline V gene lookup returns CDR1 MNHEY and CDR2 SVGAGI. This CDR3 has 14 amino acids. The chain's CDR3 is CASSPDTTYYGYTF.

Judged by frequency, this clonotype is medium-sized. V is TRBV6-5 and J is TRBJ2-6; the D gene TCRdb calls, TRBD1, cannot be checked with no DNA. The CDR3 is 15 residues long. Germline values: CDR1 MNHEY, CDR2 SVGAGI. The CDR3 reads CASSPTGSGANVLTF.

The chain joins TRBV5-6 to TRBJ2-5; TCRdb reports TRBD2, a call that lacks DNA to check it against. This CDR3 has 13 residues. The V gene's germline CDR1 is SGHDT and CDR2 YYEEEE. The CDR3 here is CASSLAGGETQYF.

This sequence joins TRBV29-1 and TRBJ2-7; without DNA, the TCRdb call of TRBD1 cannot be checked. CDR3 length equals 12 residues. Germline values: CDR1 SQVTM, CDR2 ANQGSEA. CDR3: CSAYRVGNEQYF.

According to its frequency, this clonotype is medium-sized. The chain uses TRBV29-1 and TRBJ2-3; TCRdb gives TRBD2 as the D gene, but with no DNA this cannot be confirmed. The CDR3 is 16 amino acids. In germline, CDR1 is SQVTM, CDR2 ANQGSEA. CDR3: CSVDRLAGGRTDTQYF.

This rearrangement joins TRBV6-5 to TRBJ1-6; TCRdb reports TRBD1, a call that lacks DNA to check it against. Germline V CDR1 and CDR2: MNHEY, SVGAGI. This CDR3 is 17 amino acids long. This CDR3 is CASSYATPGDHNSPLHF.

The rearrangement uses TRBV12-3 or TRBV12-4 and TRBJ2-5; TCRdb names TRBD1, which stays unverified in the absence of DNA. This CDR3 has 15 residues. The CDR3: CASSFSQGSQETQYF.